This is a list of T cell receptor beta chains from one sample in a study of technical replicates of blood from a handful of donors. Sequencing was performed with immunoSEQ multiplex PCR; in TCRdb, only in-frame clones are kept and a portion is missing. The table records approximately 53,000 clones, roughly 95% of them present only once. Sequencing was done on a sample of T cells isolated from PBMCs. All receptors come from a human donor in good health. CDR3s include the opening cysteine and the closing phenylalanine or tryptophan. Each record gives: J gene, clone size, D gene, V gene, CDR3 length, CDR3 protein, CDR3 DNA. The D gene is left open where the match is weak. Some rows mark clone size as missing; the rest say once, few, many or name a class of expanded clone.

TRBJ1-2	NA	NA	TRBV9	14	CASSSKQGNYGYTF	TGTGCCAGCAGCTCCAAACAGGGTAACTATGGCTACACCTTC
TRBJ2-1	few	NA	TRBV29-1	14	CSVEVPGSLNEQFF	TGCAGCGTTGAAGTACCCGGGAGTCTAAATGAGCAGTTCTTC
TRBJ1-1	NA	NA	TRBV6-1	14	CASSPGHGLTEAFF	TGTGCCAGCAGCCCGGGACACGGGCTGACTGAAGCTTTCTTT
TRBJ1-1	NA	NA	TRBV6-5	15	CASSYLGEMNTEAFF	TGTGCCAGCAGTTATCTAGGCGAGATGAACACTGAAGCTTTCTTT
TRBJ2-5	NA	TRBD2	TRBV13	15	CASSFVLAGDGTQYF	TGTGCCAGCAGCTTCGTACTAGCGGGAGATGGGACCCAGTACTTC
TRBJ2-7	NA	TRBD1	TRBV7-2	14	CASSPGTGPYEQYF	TGTGCCAGCAGCCCCGGGACAGGACCCTACGAGCAGTACTTC
TRBJ2-2	NA	NA	TRBV10-3	14	CAISLQGPTGELFF	TGTGCCATCAGCCTACAGGGCCCGACCGGGGAGCTGTTTTTT
TRBJ2-2	NA	TRBD2	TRBV9	18	CASSAPTSGYANTGELFF	TGTGCCAGCAGCGCACCGACTAGCGGGTATGCGAACACCGGGGAGCTGTTTTTT
TRBJ1-3	NA	NA	TRBV5-1	18	CASSFGVITTVSGNTIYF	TGCGCCAGCAGCTTTGGCGTCATTACCACAGTCTCTGGAAACACCATATATTTT
TRBJ2-1	few	TRBD2	TRBV5-1	16	CASNLAGLVRYNEQFF	TGCGCCAGCAACTTAGCGGGACTTGTCCGCTACAATGAGCAGTTCTTC
TRBJ1-5	NA	TRBD1	TRBV6-5	12	CATGTGNQPQHF	TGTGCCACCGGGACAGGGAATCAGCCCCAGCATTTT
TRBJ2-3	NA	NA	TRBV2	15	CASRETRTHTDTQYF	TGTGCCAGCAGGGAGACTAGGACACACACAGATACGCAGTATTTT
TRBJ2-5	NA	TRBD2	TRBV5-1	15	CASSVSGSSQETQYF	TGCGCCAGCAGCGTTAGCGGGAGCTCCCAAGAGACCCAGTACTTC
TRBJ2-7	NA	NA	TRBV30	16	CAWSYLGEGHYDEQYF	TGTGCCTGGAGTTACCTTGGGGAGGGACACTACGACGAGCAGTACTTC
TRBJ1-1	once	NA	TRBV14	17	CASSQDRASAMNTEAFF	TGTGCCAGCAGCCAAGACAGGGCCTCCGCTATGAACACTGAAGCTTTCTTT
TRBJ1-1	NA	NA	TRBV19	13	CASSFRGSTEAFF	TGTGCCAGTAGTTTCAGGGGCAGCACTGAAGCTTTCTTT
TRBJ2-7	NA	NA	TRBV2	15	CASSDLEGVSGEQYF	TGTGCCAGCAGTGACTTAGAGGGGGTATCTGGCGAGCAGTACTTC
TRBJ2-5	NA	TRBD2	TRBV6-6	16	CASSFSLAGKRETQYF	TGTGCCAGCAGTTTCTCCTTAGCGGGGAAAAGAGAGACCCAGTACTTC
TRBJ2-5	NA	TRBD1	TRBV28	14	CASSHPGQQETQYF	TGTGCCAGCAGTCATCCGGGACAGCAAGAGACCCAGTACTTC
TRBJ2-6	NA	NA	TRBV28	16	CASRSPPQFGANVLTF	TGTGCCAGCAGATCGCCACCGCAGTTTGGGGCCAACGTCCTGACTTTC
TRBJ2-1	NA	TRBD2	TRBV4-2	18	CASSQGGPGLAGNNEQFF	TGTGCCAGCAGCCAAGGGGGACCGGGACTAGCGGGTAACAATGAGCAGTTCTTC
TRBJ2-7	NA	NA	TRBV2	12	CASSAGVYEQYF	TGTGCCAGCAGCGCAGGGGTCTACGAGCAGTACTTC
TRBJ2-1	NA	TRBD2	TRBV6-5	13	CASTRTSGNEQFF	TGTGCCAGCACCCGGACTAGCGGTAATGAGCAGTTCTTC
TRBJ2-1	NA	NA	TRBV19	17	CASSPLWGLSSYNEQFF	TGTGCCAGTAGTCCCTTATGGGGCCTGAGCTCCTACAATGAGCAGTTCTTC
TRBJ2-1	NA	TRBD2	TRBV29-1	14	CSVDSAGAVNEQFF	TGCAGCGTTGATTCAGCGGGAGCCGTGAATGAGCAGTTCTTC
TRBJ2-7	NA	NA	TRBV9	13	CASSSGLVSEQYF	TGTGCCAGCAGCTCGGGACTGGTCTCCGAGCAGTACTTC
TRBJ1-1	NA	NA	TRBV6-1	14	CASMSFERGNEAFF	TGTGCCAGCATGTCCTTCGAACGCGGGAATGAAGCTTTCTTT
TRBJ1-2	once	TRBD1	TRBV6-1	12	CASTRTGHGYTF	TGTGCCAGCACCCGGACAGGGCATGGCTACACCTTC
TRBJ2-7	NA	TRBD2	TRBV11-2	15	CASSLAGVALYEQYF	TGTGCCAGCAGCCTAGCGGGAGTTGCGTTGTACGAGCAGTACTTC
TRBJ2-5	NA	NA	TRBV9	15	CASSVDGRVGETQYF	TGTGCCAGCAGCGTAGACGGGAGAGTAGGAGAGACCCAGTACTTC
TRBJ2-6	NA	NA	TRBV7-9	15	CASSLDISGANVLTF	TGTGCCAGCAGCCTAGACATCTCTGGGGCCAACGTCCTGACTTTC
TRBJ1-1	NA	NA	TRBV10-3	14	CAISEAGLIGEAFF	TGTGCCATCAGTGAGGCGGGACTGATTGGGGAAGCTTTCTTT
TRBJ2-1	NA	TRBD2	TRBV29-1	17	CSVEGKGSSGGSNEQFF	TGCAGCGTTGAGGGAAAGGGTTCTAGCGGGGGGTCGAATGAGCAGTTCTTC
TRBJ2-7	NA	TRBD2	TRBV6-6	12	CASSGTIYEQYF	TGTGCCAGCAGTGGGACTATTTACGAGCAGTACTTC
TRBJ1-2	NA	TRBD1	TRBV2	17	CASSDGTGDFLGYGYTF	TGTGCCAGCAGTGATGGGACAGGGGACTTCCTAGGGTATGGCTACACCTTC
TRBJ2-7	NA	TRBD2	TRBV5-1	16	CASNREAGEDWYEQYF	TGCGCCAGCAACAGAGAAGCGGGAGAGGATTGGTACGAGCAGTACTTC